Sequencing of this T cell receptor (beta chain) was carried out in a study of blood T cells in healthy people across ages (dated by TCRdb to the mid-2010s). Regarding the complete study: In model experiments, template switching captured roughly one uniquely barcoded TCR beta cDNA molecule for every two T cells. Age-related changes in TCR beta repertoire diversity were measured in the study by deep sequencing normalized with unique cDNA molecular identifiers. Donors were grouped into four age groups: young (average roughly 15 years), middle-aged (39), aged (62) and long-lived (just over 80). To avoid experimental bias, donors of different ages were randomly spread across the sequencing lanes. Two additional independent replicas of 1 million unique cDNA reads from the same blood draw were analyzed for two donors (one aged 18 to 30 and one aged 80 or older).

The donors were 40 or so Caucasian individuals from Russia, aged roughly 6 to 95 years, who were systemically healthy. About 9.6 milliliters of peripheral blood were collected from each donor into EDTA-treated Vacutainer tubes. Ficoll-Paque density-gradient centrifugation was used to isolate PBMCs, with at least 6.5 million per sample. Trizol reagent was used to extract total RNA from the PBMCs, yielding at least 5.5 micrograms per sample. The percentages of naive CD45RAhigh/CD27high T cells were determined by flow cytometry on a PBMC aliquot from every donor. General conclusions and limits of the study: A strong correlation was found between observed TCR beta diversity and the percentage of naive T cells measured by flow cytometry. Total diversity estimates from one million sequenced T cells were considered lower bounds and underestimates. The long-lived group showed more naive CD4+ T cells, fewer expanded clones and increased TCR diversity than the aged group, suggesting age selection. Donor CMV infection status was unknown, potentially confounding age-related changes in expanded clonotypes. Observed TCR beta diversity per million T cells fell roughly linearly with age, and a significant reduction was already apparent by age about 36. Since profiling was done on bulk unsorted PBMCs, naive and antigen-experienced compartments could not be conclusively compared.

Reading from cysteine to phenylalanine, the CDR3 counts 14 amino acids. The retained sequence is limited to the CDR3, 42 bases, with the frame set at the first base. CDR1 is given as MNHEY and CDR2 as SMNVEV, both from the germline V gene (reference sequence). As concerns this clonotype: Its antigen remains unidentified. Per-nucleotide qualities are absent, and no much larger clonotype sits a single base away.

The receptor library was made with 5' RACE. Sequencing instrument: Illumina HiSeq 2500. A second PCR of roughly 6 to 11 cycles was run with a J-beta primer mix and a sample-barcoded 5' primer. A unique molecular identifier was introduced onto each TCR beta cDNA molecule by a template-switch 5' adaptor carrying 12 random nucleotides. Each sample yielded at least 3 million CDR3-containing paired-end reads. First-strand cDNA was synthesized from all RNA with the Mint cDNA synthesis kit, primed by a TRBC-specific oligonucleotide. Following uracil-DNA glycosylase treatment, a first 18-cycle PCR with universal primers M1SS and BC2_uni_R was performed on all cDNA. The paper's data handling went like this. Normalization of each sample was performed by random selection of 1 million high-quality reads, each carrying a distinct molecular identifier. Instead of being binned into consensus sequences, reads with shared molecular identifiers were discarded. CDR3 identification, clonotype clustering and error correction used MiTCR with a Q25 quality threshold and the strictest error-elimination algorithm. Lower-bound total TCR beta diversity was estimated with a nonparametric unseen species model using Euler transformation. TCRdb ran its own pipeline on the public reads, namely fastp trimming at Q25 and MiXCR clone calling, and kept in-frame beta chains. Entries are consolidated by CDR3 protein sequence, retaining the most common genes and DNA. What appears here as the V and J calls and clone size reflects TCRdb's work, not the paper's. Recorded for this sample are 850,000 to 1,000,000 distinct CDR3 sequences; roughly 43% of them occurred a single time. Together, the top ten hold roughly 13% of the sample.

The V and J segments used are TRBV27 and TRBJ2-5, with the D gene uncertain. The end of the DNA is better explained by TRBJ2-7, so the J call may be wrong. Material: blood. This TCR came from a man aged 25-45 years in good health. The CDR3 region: CASSVQTRVGEQYF. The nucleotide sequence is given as TGTGCCAGCAGTGTGCAGACCAGAGTGGGCGAGCAGTACTTC.